A selection of T cell receptor beta chains follows, all from one sample in a study of a mutant IDH1 vaccine in newly diagnosed glioma. Their cognate antigens are unknown. The table came from immunoSEQ multiplex PCR; TCRdb's copy has only in-frame clones and leaves some out. The data contain 40,000 to 60,000 clones, around 80% of them seen just once; the ten biggest clones take up roughly 6.8%. Material: PBMCs, obtained from a glioma patient whose treatment included an IDH1 peptide vaccine. These receptors were collected from a man aged 40-50 years with glioma. Both conserved end residues are trimmed from each CDR3. Each record gives: J gene, V gene, CDR3 protein.

>TRBJ2-5|TRBV15
ATSRDQAGGGETQY
>TRBJ1-3|TRBV6-1
ASSDHTSGNTIY
>TRBJ2-2|TRBV19
ASRFSTSGGAGELF
>TRBJ1-1|TRBV29-1
SVEPGSEAF
>TRBJ1-4|TRBV7-8
ASSLDSGAEKLF
>TRBJ2-7|TRBV5-1
ASSLEGRAYEQY
>TRBJ2-2|TRBV6-1
ASSFKGNTGELF
>TRBJ1-5|TRBV6-6
ASRQTGEGNQPQH
>TRBJ1-5|TRBV13
ASSLNNQPQH
>TRBJ2-1|TRBV6-6
ASRSDRSKNNEQF
>TRBJ2-3|TRBV19
ASSTIPDTQY
>TRBJ1-2|TRBV9
ASSAQESYGYT
>TRBJ1-1|TRBV19
ASSSIEGQMNTEAF
>TRBJ1-1|TRBV29-1
SVVENTEAF
>TRBJ2-1|TRBV5-1
ASSLYNEQF
>TRBJ1-5|TRBV2
ASSVGPGRNQPQH
>TRBJ1-1|TRBV13
ASSLGGGTEAF
>TRBJ1-3|TRBV7-9
ASSLVGQGAGNTIY
>TRBJ1-1|TRBV10-3
AISERDTRTEAF
>TRBJ1-4|TRBV15
ATSRGEGHGVNEKLF
>TRBJ2-2|TRBV6-5
ASSSARGYAGELF
>TRBJ2-7|TRBV13
ASSLAGGSYEQY
>TRBJ2-7|TRBV5-8
ASSLAWGSYEQY
>TRBJ2-5|TRBV2
ASSEVRQQTQY
>TRBJ2-3|TRBV5-1
ASSLGGALGDTQY
>TRBJ2-5|TRBV5-1
ASRSLETQY
>TRBJ2-7|TRBV7-2
ASSLGQGDEQY
>TRBJ1-1|TRBV19
ASSFGGAGNTEAF
>TRBJ1-1|TRBV5-1
ASKRRSDPDRRANTEAF
>TRBJ1-1|TRBV9
ASSAGSLNTEAF
>TRBJ1-4|TRBV5-1
ASSSGQGRKTNEKLF
>TRBJ1-1|TRBV18
ASSRQGFGNTEAF
>TRBJ1-2|TRBV2
ASSEGSEGVYGYT
>TRBJ1-3|TRBV29-1
SVEGHSGNTIY
>TRBJ1-2|TRBV5-1
ASSLEGPNYGYT
>TRBJ1-1|TRBV6-1
ASTRGKLEAF
>TRBJ2-5|TRBV6-1
ASSGTSGGAETQY
>TRBJ2-2|TRBV30
AWSVRGLAGGELF
>TRBJ1-1|TRBV7-9
ATQTGGETEAF
>TRBJ2-7|TRBV5-1
ASSLGGGDEQY
>TRBJ1-1|TRBV6-5
ASSYSGGGANTEAF
>TRBJ2-7|TRBV19
ASSIVPGLLYEQY
>TRBJ2-2|TRBV10-1
ASSGQGVPGELF
>TRBJ1-5|TRBV6-4
ASSDAPWTGLNQPQH
>TRBJ1-4|TRBV18
ASSLTVGAATNEKLF
>TRBJ1-2|TRBV9
ASSVERKGGGYT
>TRBJ2-5|TRBV9
ASSSLAGTETQY
>TRBJ2-5|TRBV2
ASGENWGTQY